This T cell receptor beta chain was sequenced during a study of shared clonotypes between healthy human individuals. In the naive CD8 group, cells lacked CD45RO and were positively selected for CCR7, so terminally differentiated effector memory CD45RA+ cells were left out. Generated by immunoSEQ multiplex PCR, the TCRdb table keeps only in-frame clones and is missing some. The table shows around 1.9 million clones, with over 85% occurring only once. The CDR3 is made up of 18 amino acids. CDR1 is SEHNR and CDR2 is FQNEAQ in the germline V gene (reference sequence). Trimming cost V 7 bases and J 6 bases; bases outside gene matches: 19.

The TCR originated in a young man in good health. Some clones in this sample may be carry-over from other donors' samples. The sample was naive CD8+ T cells from PBMCs. J is TRBJ2-1 and V is TRBV7-9, with 9 bases lining up with TRBD2. CDR3 nucleotide sequence: TGTGCCAGCACCAACCCAGGATTGCGGACTAGCGAAATCAATGAGCAGTTCTTC. Protein: CASTNPGLRTSEINEQFF.